A selection of T cell receptor beta chains follows, all from one sample in a study of blood T cell repertoires in COVID-19. The protocol was immunoSEQ multiplex PCR, while the TCRdb copy is restricted to in-frame clones and leaves out a portion. Of 95,000 or so clones listed, over 70% are singletons. Sequenced: peripheral blood. These receptors all stem from a man older than 75 with active or convalescent COVID-19. Both conserved end residues are part of each CDR3. The order of the fields is D gene, V gene, J gene, clone size, CDR3 DNA, CDR3 protein. A D gene is named only where the DNA matches it firmly. Size is stated for part of the rows, as once, few or many counts, or as a class when the clone is expanded.

>-|TRBV6-1|TRBJ1-2|-
TGTGCCAGCAGTGAAGTTGGTACAGGGAGGGGAGACTATGGCTACACCTTC
CASSEVGTGRGDYGYTF
>TRBD1|TRBV3-1/TRBV3-2|TRBJ1-1|-
TGTGCCAGCAGCCTACCCGGACAGGGGACGGGTGAAGCTTTCTTT
CASSLPGQGTGEAFF
>TRBD2|TRBV7-8|TRBJ2-7|-
TGTGCCAGCAGCTCCGTAGCGGGGGGCTCCTACGAGCAGTACTTC
CASSSVAGGSYEQYF
>TRBD1|TRBV7-7|TRBJ2-1|-
TGTGCTAGCAGCCAAGGAGGAGGTAAGGGGACAGGGGGACTAGGGGACAATGAGCAGTTCTTC
CASSQGGGKGTGGLGDNEQFF
>TRBD2|TRBV10-3|TRBJ2-2|-
TGTGCCATCAGGGCTGGCGGGGGGGCCGTCGGCGGGGAGCTGTTTTTT
CAIRAGGGAVGGELFF
>TRBD1|TRBV4-2|TRBJ2-2|-
TGTGCCAGCAGCCAAGAAATGGGACAGGGACGGATCGGGGAGCTGTTTTTT
CASSQEMGQGRIGELFF
>TRBD1|TRBV27|TRBJ1-2|-
TGTGCCAGCAAGGGACAGGGGGCTGGCTACACCTTC
CASKGQGAGYTF
>-|TRBV30|TRBJ1-3|once
TGTGCCTGGGATTACTGGGGAAACACCATATATTTT
CAWDYWGNTIYF
>-|TRBV9|TRBJ1-6|-
TGTGCCAGCAGCGTAGGTGCGGGGGGACGCTATAATTCACCCCTCCACTTT
CASSVGAGGRYNSPLHF
>-|TRBV5-1|TRBJ1-2|-
TGCGCCAGCAGCCAAGGGGGGGACTATGGCTACACCTTC
CASSQGGDYGYTF
>TRBD1|TRBV5-6|TRBJ1-1|-
TGTGCCAGCAGCCCGGGGACAGGGAACACTGAAGCTTTCTTT
CASSPGTGNTEAFF
>TRBD1|TRBV3-1/TRBV3-2|TRBJ1-6|-
TGTGCCAGCAGCCTGGGACAGCGCAATTCACCCCTCCACTTT
CASSLGQRNSPLHF
>TRBD2|TRBV5-1|TRBJ2-6|-
TGCGCCAGCAGCTCTGGTACTAGCGGACTCGACCCTGGGGCCAACGTCCTGACTTTC
CASSSGTSGLDPGANVLTF
>-|TRBV28|TRBJ1-4|-
TGTGCCAGCAGTACCGAGGGCACTAATGAAAAACTGTTTTTT
CASSTEGTNEKLFF
>TRBD1|TRBV3-1/TRBV3-2|TRBJ2-7|once
TGTGCCAGCAGCCAAGCGGGACAGAACTACGAGCAGTACTTC
CASSQAGQNYEQYF
>-|TRBV3-1/TRBV3-2|TRBJ1-5|-
TGTGCCAGCAGCCATCAGGGGATGGGTCAGCCCCAGCATTTT
CASSHQGMGQPQHF
>-|TRBV18|TRBJ2-2|-
TGTGCCAGCTCACTCCTCCGGGGTCCAAAGAACACCGGTGAGCTGTTTTTT
CASSLLRGPKNTGELFF
>TRBD1|TRBV3-1/TRBV3-2|TRBJ2-7|-
TGTGCCAGCAGCCAAGATAGGCCCGCGACAGGGAACTACGAGCAGTACTTC
CASSQDRPATGNYEQYF
>TRBD2|TRBV19|TRBJ2-1|-
TGTGCCACCTACGGCGGGGGGGTCTACAATGAGCAGTTCTTC
CATYGGGVYNEQFF
>TRBD1|TRBV3-1/TRBV3-2|TRBJ1-6|-
TGTGCCAGCAGCGCGGCAGGGGGCACCGGTTCACCCCTCCACTTT
CASSAAGGTGSPLHF
>TRBD2|TRBV2|TRBJ2-2|-
TGTGCCAGCATCCGGGGGACTATTTCAACCGGGGAGCTGTTTTTT
CASIRGTISTGELFF
>-|TRBV29-1|TRBJ1-4|-
TGCAGCGTACCAGCCGGGGGAGGAAAACTGTTTTTT
CSVPAGGGKLFF
>-|TRBV18|TRBJ1-1|-
TGTGCCAGCTCACCGAACGGGGGAGGCGACACTGAAGCTTTCTTT
CASSPNGGGDTEAFF
>-|TRBV5-6|TRBJ2-7|-
TGTGCCAGCAGCTTGGGTGACAGCCCCGAGCAGTACTTC
CASSLGDSPEQYF
>TRBD1|TRBV19|TRBJ1-5|-
TGTGCCAGTAGTGCCGGGACAGGGAGGGATCAGCCCCAGCATTTT
CASSAGTGRDQPQHF
>-|TRBV15|TRBJ1-5|few
TGTGCCACCTGCGAGGGTTTCAATCAGCCCCAGCATTTT
CATCEGFNQPQHF
>-|TRBV30|TRBJ1-1|-
TGTGCCCGAAACACCGGGGGGAACACTGAAGCTTTCTTT
CARNTGGNTEAFF
>TRBD1|TRBV18|TRBJ1-2|-
TGTGCCAGCTCACTTGGACAGGGGTCCTCCTATGGCTACACCTTC
CASSLGQGSSYGYTF
>-|TRBV14|TRBJ2-7|-
TGTGCCAGCACAGACTCCTACGAGCAGTACTTC
CASTDSYEQYF
>-|TRBV11-2|TRBJ1-2|-
TGTGCCAGCAGCTTAGATCGCCTAGCGCTTTCCCATGGCTACACCTTC
CASSLDRLALSHGYTF
>TRBD1|TRBV2|TRBJ1-2|-
TGTGCCAGCAGGGGGACAGGGCGATTGGGGGGCTACACCTTC
CASRGTGRLGGYTF
>TRBD1|TRBV24-1|TRBJ1-2|-
TGTGCCACCAGTGATCCCGGGACAGAGGATACCTATGGCTACACCTTC
CATSDPGTEDTYGYTF
>TRBD1|TRBV5-1|TRBJ1-4|-
TGCGCCAGCAGCGATCCAGGGGGCCGTGGGGAAAAACTGTTTTTT
CASSDPGGRGEKLFF
>-|TRBV7-9|TRBJ1-2|-
TGTGCCAGCAGCCGGACAGCGTTCACCTCTAACTATGGCTACACCTTC
CASSRTAFTSNYGYTF
>TRBD2|TRBV15|TRBJ2-5|-
TGTGCCACCAGCAGAGAAATGGCGGGGGAGGAGACCCAGTACTTC
CATSREMAGEETQYF
>TRBD2|TRBV5-1|TRBJ2-3|-
TGCGCCAGCAGCTACTTAGCGGGGGGGACAGATACGCAGTATTTT
CASSYLAGGTDTQYF
>TRBD2|TRBV27|TRBJ2-7|-
TGTGCCAGCACCTCTCCCGGGGGGAGGCAGTACTTC
CASTSPGGRQYF
>TRBD2|TRBV7-9|TRBJ2-2|-
TGTGCCAGCAGCCCAGGCGGGGGAGGGAACACCGGGGAGCTGTTTTTT
CASSPGGGGNTGELFF
>-|TRBV28|TRBJ1-6|-
TGTGCCAGCAGTTTATTAGCGGGGAACAATTCACCCCTCCACTTT
CASSLLAGNNSPLHF
>-|TRBV6-2/TRBV6-3|TRBJ1-2|-
TGTGCCAGCAGTTCCGAAAGAGTCTACACCTTC
CASSSERVYTF
>TRBD1|TRBV7-9|TRBJ2-5|-
TGTGCCAGCAGCGCACAGGGGGGAAAGACCCAGTACTTC
CASSAQGGKTQYF
>-|TRBV4-2|TRBJ2-2|-
TGTGCCAGCAGCCCCATTGAGCAATCCGGGGAGCTGTTTTTT
CASSPIEQSGELFF
>-|TRBV10-3|TRBJ1-4|once
TGTGCCATCAGTGTCGCCGCGGGGGCAACTAATGAAAAACTGTTTTTT
CAISVAAGATNEKLFF
>-|TRBV18|TRBJ1-2|-
TGTGCCAGCTCCGCACAGGGTGGCTACACCTTC
CASSAQGGYTF
>-|TRBV18|TRBJ2-3|-
TGTGCCAGCTCTCAACTTGGGACTGCTAGCACAGATACGCAGTATTTT
CASSQLGTASTDTQYF